Listed below are T cell receptor beta chains from one sample, sequenced in a study of cytomegalovirus exposure and HLA in healthy donors. Some clones are missing from TCRdb's copy, which holds only in-frame ones; the method was immunoSEQ multiplex PCR. The sample shows over 150,000 clones, approximately 85% of them seen only once. Sequencing used PBMCs. Receptors originate from a man aged 25 to 40 in good health and CMV-seropositive. Both conserved end residues are part of each CDR3. The D gene is left open where the match is weak. Expanded clones get a size class; other rows say once, few or many, or leave the size out.

J | D | size | V | DNA | CDR3
TRBJ2-3 | NA | NA | TRBV7-3 | TGTGCCAGCAGCTTAACCCGGGCAGATACGCAGTATTTT | CASSLTRADTQYF
TRBJ1-2 | NA | NA | TRBV19 | TGTGCCAGTAGTATCCCCGGGTTTCTAACCTATGGCTACACCTTC | CASSIPGFLTYGYTF
TRBJ2-5 | TRBD2 | NA | TRBV9 | TGTGCCAGCAGCGAGACTAGCGGACAAGAGAACCAGTACTTC | CASSETSGQENQYF
TRBJ1-3 | TRBD1 | NA | TRBV6-5 | TGTGCCAGCAGTTACTCTGACAGGGTGGGAAACACCATATATTTT | CASSYSDRVGNTIYF
TRBJ2-7 | TRBD1 | NA | TRBV7-9 | TGTGCCAGCAGTATACAGGGGGGCTCCTACGAGCAGTACTTC | CASSIQGGSYEQYF
TRBJ1-4 | NA | NA | TRBV5-5 | TGTGCCAGCAGCTTGGCTTCCCGGGGTATTAAAAAACTGTTTTTT | CASSLASRGIKKLFF
TRBJ1-5 | NA | NA | TRBV7-2 | TGTGCCAGCACCTCTTCAGGGAATAGCAATCAGCCCCAGCATTTT | CASTSSGNSNQPQHF
TRBJ2-1 | NA | NA | TRBV10-3 | TGTGCCATCAGTGGCTCGAGCTCCTACAATGAGCAGTTCTTC | CAISGSSSYNEQFF
TRBJ1-1 | NA | NA | TRBV5-4 | TGTGCCAGCAGCCCAGGACAGCCTGAGGGCACTGAAGCTTTCTTT | CASSPGQPEGTEAFF
TRBJ1-2 | TRBD1 | NA | TRBV5-1 | TGCGCCAGCAGCACCAACTCCAGACAGGGTCTCTATGGCTACACCTTC | CASSTNSRQGLYGYTF
TRBJ2-1 | TRBD2 | NA | TRBV2 | TGTGCCAGCAGTTACAAGGGACTAGCGGCAGGCGATGAGCAGTTCTTC | CASSYKGLAAGDEQFF
TRBJ1-1 | TRBD1 | NA | TRBV9 | TGTGCCAGCAGCCCCCGGACAGGGGATGATGAAGCTTTCTTT | CASSPRTGDDEAFF
TRBJ2-2 | TRBD2 | few | TRBV19 | TGTGCCAGTAGTATTTTCAGCGGGGGATACTTCACCGGGGAGCTGTTTTTT | CASSIFSGGYFTGELFF
TRBJ1-2 | TRBD1 | once | TRBV6-1 | TGTGCCAGCAGAAACAGGGGTTCGGATGGCTACACCTTC | CASRNRGSDGYTF
TRBJ1-1 | NA | NA | TRBV10-3 | TGTGCCATCAGAGGGGACAAGGCGGACGGTTTCTTT | CAIRGDKADGFF
TRBJ2-3 | TRBD2 | NA | TRBV4-1 | TGCGCCAGCAGCCAAGATGGGACTAGCGGGAGGGCAGATACGCAGTATTTT | CASSQDGTSGRADTQYF
TRBJ2-1 | TRBD2 | once | TRBV7-2 | TGTGCCAGCAGCTTGAGACTAGCGGGGGCCTCTTACAATGAGCAGTTCTTC | CASSLRLAGASYNEQFF
TRBJ2-7 | NA | NA | TRBV9 | TGTGCCAGCAGCGCAGGCTCAGGGTTTTACGAGCAGTACTTC | CASSAGSGFYEQYF
TRBJ1-3 | NA | few | TRBV19 | TGTGCCAGCACCCCTGAGAGCTCTGGAAACACCATATATTTT | CASTPESSGNTIYF
TRBJ2-1 | NA | NA | TRBV14 | TGTGCCAGCAGCCAAGCCAATAGTAAGTTCTTC | CASSQANSKFF
TRBJ2-1 | TRBD2 | few | TRBV7-3 | TGTGCCAGCAGCTCTAGCGGGGTCTCCTACAATGAGCAGTTCTTC | CASSSSGVSYNEQFF
TRBJ2-7 | NA | NA | TRBV7-8 | TGTGCCAGCAGCTTTAGCCTAGGCGAGCAGTACTTC | CASSFSLGEQYF
TRBJ2-7 | NA | once | TRBV7-6 | TGTGCCACGAGGGATACCGGGACTCATATAAACTACGAGCAGTACTTC | CATRDTGTHINYEQYF
TRBJ2-1 | TRBD2 | NA | TRBV4-3 | TGCGCCAGCAGCCATCTTCTAGCGGGAGTTAATGAGCAGTTCTTC | CASSHLLAGVNEQFF
TRBJ1-2 | TRBD1 | NA | TRBV7-9 | TGTGCCAGCAGCGCGGGACAGGGCTATGGCTACACCTTC | CASSAGQGYGYTF
TRBJ2-1 | TRBD1 | NA | TRBV18 | TGTGCCAGCTCACCAAATGGACAGGTAATGGGCAATGAGCAGTTCTTC | CASSPNGQVMGNEQFF
TRBJ2-5 | NA | NA | TRBV7-2 | TGTGCCAGCAGTCGGGGACAAACAGAGACCCAGTACTTC | CASSRGQTETQYF
TRBJ2-7 | TRBD2 | NA | TRBV7-8 | TGTGCCACTTCGGTAGCGGGAGTCAGTTACGAGCAGTACTTC | CATSVAGVSYEQYF
TRBJ2-3 | TRBD1 | once | TRBV4-2 | TGTGCCAGCAGCCTGGGACAGGGGATTGGCACAGATACGCAGTATTTT | CASSLGQGIGTDTQYF
TRBJ2-3 | TRBD2 | NA | TRBV7-9 | TGTGCCAGCAGTTACGGACTAGCGGGACGCACAGATACGCAGTATTTT | CASSYGLAGRTDTQYF
TRBJ2-5 | NA | NA | TRBV10-3 | TGTGCCATCAGTGAGGGGAGAGGGAATGGCGAGACCCAGTACTTC | CAISEGRGNGETQYF
TRBJ2-1 | TRBD2 | NA | TRBV27 | TGTGCCAGCAGTAGAACCGGGACTAGACAGGCCAGGGAGCAGTTCTTC | CASSRTGTRQAREQFF
TRBJ2-5 | NA | NA | TRBV7-6 | TGTGCCAGCAGCTTAGAACGGGAAAGGACCCAGTACTTC | CASSLERERTQYF
TRBJ1-6 | NA | NA | TRBV2 | TGTGCCAGCAGTGGCGGCTCCACAGGGAATTCACCCCTCCACTTT | CASSGGSTGNSPLHF
TRBJ1-1 | TRBD1 | NA | TRBV19 | TGTGCCAGTAGTACCCCGGGACAGCCAAAGAACACTGAAGCTTTCTTT | CASSTPGQPKNTEAFF
TRBJ1-5 | TRBD1 | NA | TRBV7-8 | TGTGCCAGCAGCCTGGGACAGGGGGCCGGTCAGCCCCAGCATTTT | CASSLGQGAGQPQHF
TRBJ1-2 | TRBD1 | many | TRBV6-1 | TGTGCCAGCAGCTTACAGGGGGCGAATGGCTACACCTTC | CASSLQGANGYTF
TRBJ2-1 | NA | NA | TRBV18 | TGTGCCAGCTCAAAAAGCGCCTACGCCTACAATGAGCAGTTCTTC | CASSKSAYAYNEQFF
TRBJ2-1 | TRBD2 | NA | TRBV2 | TGTGCCAGCAGTGGACTAGCGGGGTCCTACAATGAGCAGTTCTTC | CASSGLAGSYNEQFF
TRBJ2-3 | NA | NA | TRBV11-2 | TGTGCCAGCAGCTTATTAGGCGGGACGACAGATACGCAGTATTTT | CASSLLGGTTDTQYF
TRBJ2-1 | TRBD2 | NA | TRBV18 | TGTGCCAGCTCACCGGTAGAAGGCGGGAGCTCCTACAATGAGCAGTTCTTC | CASSPVEGGSSYNEQFF